Described below is a single T cell receptor beta chain sequence and its context. V lost 4 bases and J 7 bases, leaving 14 bases between the germline ends. The CDR3 spans 13 residues. Germline values: CDR1 SGHKS, CDR2 YYEKEE (reference sequence). The source of the sample is a study of control samples from healthy donors and cancer patients. Sequencing used immunoSEQ multiplex PCR; TCRdb keeps in-frame clones, though not all of them. The repertoire has over 75,000 clones, roughly four fifths of them found once; the top ten carry 1.5% to 2.5%. The V and J genes are TRBV5-5 and TRBJ1-1, with TRBD1 as a possible D gene (5 bases). This TCR was sampled from a man between 60 and 75 years old in good health. Sequencing was carried out using blood. DNA for the CDR3: TGTGCCAGCAGCACCTCGGGACCTTTTGAAGCTTTCTTT. Its translation is CASSTSGPFEAFF.